These T cell receptor beta chains were read from a single sample in a study of T cell responses to AZD1222 COVID-19 vaccine. Sequencing used immunoSEQ multiplex PCR; TCRdb keeps in-frame clones, though not all of them. The sample shows under 100,000 clones, 86% of them seen only once. The source material was peripheral blood, sampled on day 0 of AZD1222 vaccination. The source of these receptors is an adult in good health. The CDR3 runs from the conserved cysteine through the conserved F or W. Fields, in order: clone size, D gene, J gene, V gene, CDR3 length, CDR3 protein, CDR3 DNA. D genes are given only for firm matches. Rows may omit the clone size; those that give it use once, few, many or a size class.

-	TRBD1	TRBJ2-7	TRBV11-2	15	CASSLGGTGPYEQYF	TGTGCCAGCAGCTTAGGAGGGACAGGGCCCTACGAGCAGTACTTC
-	-	TRBJ2-2	TRBV7-9	15	CASSHLQLNTGELFF	TGTGCCAGCAGCCATTTACAGCTGAACACCGGGGAGCTGTTTTTT
-	-	TRBJ2-7	TRBV28	11	CASSLGYEQYF	TGTGCCAGCAGTTTAGGCTACGAGCAGTACTTC
-	TRBD1	TRBJ2-6	TRBV29-1	14	CSAGQGSGANVLTF	TGCAGCGCCGGACAGGGGTCCGGGGCCAACGTCCTGACTTTC
-	-	TRBJ2-7	TRBV6-2/TRBV6-3	14	CASSLRRDTYEQYF	TGTGCCAGCAGCCTCCGGCGGGACACCTACGAGCAGTACTTC
-	TRBD2	TRBJ2-7	TRBV19	12	CASSSGGYEQYF	TGTGCCAGTAGCTCGGGGGGCTACGAGCAGTACTTC
-	TRBD1	TRBJ1-4	TRBV7-2	14	CASSLNRGNEKLFF	TGTGCCAGCAGCTTAAACAGGGGGAATGAAAAACTGTTTTTT
-	-	TRBJ2-5	TRBV7-3	11	CASSLKETQYF	TGTGCCAGCAGCTTAAAAGAGACCCAGTACTTC
-	-	TRBJ2-7	TRBV28	11	CASSSRLEQYF	TGTGCCAGCAGTTCACGCCTGGAGCAGTACTTC
-	-	TRBJ1-2	TRBV5-1	13	CASSPTVGGGYTF	TGCGCCAGCAGCCCGACGGTCGGCGGGGGCTACACCTTC
-	-	TRBJ2-5	TRBV11-3	15	CASSSPRGAGETQYF	TGTGCCAGCAGTTCCCCGAGGGGGGCGGGGGAGACCCAGTACTTC
-	-	TRBJ2-5	TRBV7-9	12	CASSQPRGTQYF	TGTGCCAGCAGCCAACCGCGTGGGACCCAGTACTTC
once	TRBD1	TRBJ2-7	TRBV5-1	17	CASSLAPGGQGVNEQYF	TGCGCCAGCAGCTTGGCTCCGGGGGGACAGGGAGTCAACGAGCAGTACTTC
-	TRBD1	TRBJ1-1	TRBV7-3	15	CASSPGGQANTEAFF	TGTGCCAGCAGCCCGGGGGGACAGGCTAACACTGAAGCTTTCTTT
-	TRBD1	TRBJ2-7	TRBV19	15	CASSLGQETSYEQYF	TGTGCCAGTAGCTTGGGACAGGAAACCTCCTACGAGCAGTACTTC
-	TRBD2	TRBJ2-7	TRBV3-1/TRBV3-2	15	CASSQVLAGVGEQYF	TGTGCCAGCAGCCAAGTACTAGCGGGAGTAGGAGAGCAGTACTTC
-	TRBD1	TRBJ1-1	TRBV5-1	14	CASTQQGAWTEAFF	TGCGCCAGCACCCAACAGGGGGCATGGACTGAAGCTTTCTTT
-	-	TRBJ1-1	TRBV5-1	14	CASSLAPLGTEAFF	TGCGCCAGCAGCTTGGCTCCCCTGGGAACTGAAGCTTTCTTT
-	-	TRBJ1-2	TRBV19	14	CASRLQGIPYGYTF	TGTGCCAGTAGGTTACAGGGAATCCCCTATGGCTACACCTTC
-	TRBD1	TRBJ2-7	TRBV9	14	CASSDRDRAYEQYF	TGTGCCAGCAGCGATCGGGACAGAGCCTACGAGCAGTACTTC
-	TRBD1	TRBJ2-7	TRBV19	15	CASSPGTGGLYEQYF	TGTGCCAGTAGTCCGGGGACAGGGGGCCTCTACGAGCAGTACTTC
-	TRBD2	TRBJ2-3	TRBV5-1	17	CASSLGVAGGGTDTQYF	TGCGCCAGCAGCTTGGGGGTAGCGGGAGGTGGCACAGATACGCAGTATTTT
-	-	TRBJ1-2	TRBV4-1	15	CASSQEVGQIYGYTF	TGCGCCAGCAGCCAAGAGGTGGGGCAGATTTATGGCTACACCTTC
-	-	TRBJ1-1	TRBV19	13	CASSSSGDTEAFF	TGTGCCAGTAGTAGTTCCGGGGACACTGAAGCTTTCTTT
-	TRBD1	TRBJ1-2	TRBV5-1	15	CASSYLQGANYGYTF	TGCGCCAGCAGCTATCTACAGGGGGCTAACTATGGCTACACCTTC
-	TRBD2	TRBJ2-7	TRBV7-9	19	CASSLRTSGRFSPTYEQYF	TGTGCCAGCAGCTTACGGACTAGCGGGAGGTTTTCCCCAACCTACGAGCAGTACTTC
-	-	TRBJ2-7	TRBV6-5	14	CASTNRGGSYEQYF	TGTGCCAGCACGAACAGGGGAGGGTCCTACGAGCAGTACTTC
few	-	TRBJ1-5	TRBV29-1	12	CSAAHLNQPQHF	TGCAGCGCCGCCCATCTTAACCAGCCCCAGCATTTT
-	-	TRBJ2-6	TRBV19	14	CASSGTPGANVLTF	TGTGCCAGTTCGGGGACGCCTGGGGCCAACGTCCTGACTTTC
-	-	TRBJ2-6	TRBV10-2	15	CASGQLNGGANVLTF	TGCGCCAGCGGACAACTCAATGGCGGGGCCAACGTCCTGACTTTC
-	TRBD2	TRBJ2-1	TRBV7-3	15	CASSPTGGSYNEQFF	TGTGCCAGCAGCCCTACGGGGGGCTCCTACAATGAGCAGTTCTTC
once	TRBD2	TRBJ2-1	TRBV3-1/TRBV3-2	14	CASSLTSGLNEQFF	TGTGCCAGCAGCCTGACTAGCGGACTAAATGAGCAGTTCTTC
-	TRBD1	TRBJ1-1	TRBV4-3	17	CASSQDWDRGMNTEAFF	TGCGCCAGCAGCCAAGATTGGGACAGGGGAATGAACACTGAAGCTTTCTTT
once	-	TRBJ1-1	TRBV30	14	CAWKVVTEGTEAFF	TGTGCCTGGAAGGTGGTTACGGAGGGGACTGAAGCTTTCTTT
few	-	TRBJ1-6	TRBV30	14	CAWSPDLQSSPLHF	TGTGCCTGGAGTCCGGACTTACAGTCTTCACCCCTCCACTTT
-	-	TRBJ2-6	TRBV9	19	CASSPKWGEIPSGANVLTF	TGTGCCAGCAGCCCCAAGTGGGGGGAGATCCCCTCTGGGGCCAACGTCCTGACTTTC
few	-	TRBJ1-3	TRBV4-3	15	CASSQIGSSGNTIYF	TGCGCCAGCAGCCAGATAGGTAGCTCTGGAAACACCATATATTTT
-	-	TRBJ2-4	TRBV7-9	15	CASSPGGLGGSIQYF	TGTGCCAGCAGCCCCGGAGGACTCGGAGGGAGCATTCAGTACTTC
once	-	TRBJ2-3	TRBV12-5	13	CASGGAFTDTQYF	TGTGCTAGTGGCGGGGCCTTCACAGATACGCAGTATTTT
once	TRBD2	TRBJ2-7	TRBV6-5	14	CASSIAGLLYEQYF	TGTGCCAGCAGCATAGCGGGACTCCTCTACGAGCAGTACTTC
-	TRBD1	TRBJ1-1	TRBV12-3/TRBV12-4	13	CASRRTGGNEAFF	TGTGCCAGCAGGCGGACAGGGGGCAATGAAGCTTTCTTT